Listed here is a single TCR beta chain. The antigen remains unidentified. Trimming removed 3 bases from V and 4 bases from J; junction bases left unmatched: 10. Per the germline V gene, CDR1 is SGDLS and CDR2 is YYNGEE. This CDR3 region has 15 residues. These data come from a study of T-cell memory formation after mild COVID-19. At the level of the study: Among the donors, TCR clusters were largely specific to each donor.

Overall study results and limits: For contracting clones, CD4+ ones sat mainly in CM and EM, CD8+ in EMRA. Pre-infection memory held some responding clones, suggesting pre-existing cross-reactive T cells responded. The SARS-CoV-2 specificity of second-wave clones reaching peak at day 37 remained unverified.

TCRdb redid the calling of the 5' RACE reads with MiXCR, one entry per CDR3 protein. The sample yields fewer than 350,000 distinct CDR3 sequences, more than 15% seen once. The rearrangement joins TRBV9 to TRBJ2-7; 7 bases match TRBD2. The sequence was obtained from a man aged 18 to 29 who had mild COVID-19 (a few samples of this study predate the infection). Cell type and time point are not known. Sequences were obtained from PBMCs or a T cell subset sorted from them (not recorded which). This CDR3 reads CASSAGEGGVYEQYF. For the CDR3, the DNA is TGTGCCAGCAGCGCCGGGGAGGGTGGGGTTTACGAGCAGTACTTC.